This T cell receptor beta chain came from a study of blood T cell repertoires in COVID-19. Sequencing used immunoSEQ multiplex PCR; TCRdb keeps in-frame clones, though not all of them. The sample records roughly 100,000 clones, roughly nine tenths being singletons. Germline assignment: CDR1 LGHNA and CDR2 YSLEER. The CDR3 is 17 amino acids. The V and J ends lost 0 bases and 3 bases, in that order; junction bases with no gene match: 8. V usage is TRBV4-3 and J usage is TRBJ1-2, with 9 nucleotides matching TRBD1. The sequence came from a man in his fifties with acute or convalescent COVID-19. Specimen: peripheral blood. The DNA for the CDR3 is TGCGCCAGCAGCCAAGATAGGGGACAGGGTTTCGACTATGGCTACACCTTC. This codes for CASSQDRGQGFDYGYTF.